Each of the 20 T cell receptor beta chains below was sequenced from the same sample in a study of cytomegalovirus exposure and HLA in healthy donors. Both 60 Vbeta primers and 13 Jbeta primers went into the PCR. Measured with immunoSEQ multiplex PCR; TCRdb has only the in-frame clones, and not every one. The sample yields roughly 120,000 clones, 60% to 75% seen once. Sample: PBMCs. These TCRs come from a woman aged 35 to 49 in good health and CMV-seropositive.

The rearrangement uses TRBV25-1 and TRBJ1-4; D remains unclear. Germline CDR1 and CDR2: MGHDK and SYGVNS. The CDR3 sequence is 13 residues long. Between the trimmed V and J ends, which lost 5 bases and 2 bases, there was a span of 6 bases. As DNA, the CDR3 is TGTGCCAGCAGTAGCGGCACTAATGAAAAACTGTTTTTT. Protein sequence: CASSSGTNEKLFF.

The CDR3 DNA reads TGCAGCGTTCTGGGCGGGATAGGACGGGAGACCCAGTACTTC. Translation: CSVLGGIGRETQYF. The chain recombines TRBV29-1 with TRBJ2-5; TRBD2 might be the D (6 bases). Trimming cost V 5 bases and J 5 bases, with 18 bases left between them. This CDR3 region has 14 residues. In germline, CDR1 is SQVTM, CDR2 ANQGSEA.

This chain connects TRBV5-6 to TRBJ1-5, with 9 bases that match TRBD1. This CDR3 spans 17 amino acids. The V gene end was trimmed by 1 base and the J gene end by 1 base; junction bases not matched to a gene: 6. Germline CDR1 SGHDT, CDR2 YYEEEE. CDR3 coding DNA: TGTGCCAGCAGCTTGTGGACAGGGGTAATAAGCAATCAGCCCCAGCATTTT. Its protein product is CASSLWTGVISNQPQHF.

The chain's CDR3 is CASSVEYTGELFF. Written as DNA, the CDR3 is TGTGCCAGCAGCGTGGAGTACACCGGGGAGCTGTTTTTT. V usage is TRBV9 and J usage is TRBJ2-2; D ambiguous. CDR3 size: 13 residues. The germline V gene has CDR1 SGDLS and CDR2 YYNGEE. V was trimmed by 2 bases and J by 3 bases, leaving 5 bases between them. The full variable domain, in which reference TRBV9 and TRBJ2-2 provide the parts outside the CDR3, is DSGVTQTPKHLITATGQRVTLRCSPRSGDLSVYWYQQSLDQGLQFLIQYYNGEERAKGNILERFSAQQFPDLHSELNLSSLELGDSALYFCASSVEYTGELFFGEGSRLTVL.

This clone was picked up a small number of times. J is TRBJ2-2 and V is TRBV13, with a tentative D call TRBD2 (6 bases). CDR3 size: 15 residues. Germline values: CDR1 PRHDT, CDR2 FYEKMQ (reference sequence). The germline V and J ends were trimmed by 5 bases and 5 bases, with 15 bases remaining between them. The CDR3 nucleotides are TGTGCCAGCAGCGTAGAGGTACGGGGGACCGGGGAGCTGTTTTTT. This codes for CASSVEVRGTGELFF. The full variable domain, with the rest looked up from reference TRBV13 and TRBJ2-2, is AAGVIQSPRHLIKEKRETATLKCYPIPRHDTVYWYQQGPGQDPQFLISFYEKMQSDKGSIPDRFSAQQFSDYHSELNMSSLELGDSALYFCASSVEVRGTGELFFGEGSRLTVL.

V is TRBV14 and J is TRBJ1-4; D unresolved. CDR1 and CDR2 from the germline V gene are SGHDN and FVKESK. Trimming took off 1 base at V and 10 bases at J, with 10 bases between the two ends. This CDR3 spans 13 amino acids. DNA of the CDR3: TGTGCCAGCAGCCAAGTAACGGGGAGAAAACTGTTTTTT. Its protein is CASSQVTGRKLFF. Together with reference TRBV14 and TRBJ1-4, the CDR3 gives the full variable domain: EAGVTQFPSHSVIEKGQTVTLRCDPISGHDNLYWYRRVMGKEIKFLLHFVKESKQDESGMPNNRFLAERTGGTYSTLKVQPAELEDSGVYFCASSQVTGRKLFFGSGTQLSVL.

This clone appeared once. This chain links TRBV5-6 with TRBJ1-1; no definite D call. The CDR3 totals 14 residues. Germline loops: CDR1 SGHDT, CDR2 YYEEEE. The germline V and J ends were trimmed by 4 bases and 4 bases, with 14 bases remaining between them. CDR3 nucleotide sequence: TGTGCCAGCAGCCTGACACGTTTGTTCACTGAAGCTTTCTTT. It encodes CASSLTRLFTEAFF.

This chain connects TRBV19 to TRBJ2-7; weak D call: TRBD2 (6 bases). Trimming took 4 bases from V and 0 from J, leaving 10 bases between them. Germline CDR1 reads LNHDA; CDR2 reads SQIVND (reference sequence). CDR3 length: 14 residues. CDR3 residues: CASSSGESSYEQYF. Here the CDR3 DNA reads TGTGCCAGTAGTAGCGGGGAAAGCTCCTACGAGCAGTACTTC.

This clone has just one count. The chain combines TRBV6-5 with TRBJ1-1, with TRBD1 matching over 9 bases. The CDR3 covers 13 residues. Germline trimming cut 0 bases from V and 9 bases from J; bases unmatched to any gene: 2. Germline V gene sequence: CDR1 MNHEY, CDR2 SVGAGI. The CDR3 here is CASSYSTGGQAFF. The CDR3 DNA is TGTGCCAGCAGTTACTCCACAGGGGGCCAAGCTTTCTTT.

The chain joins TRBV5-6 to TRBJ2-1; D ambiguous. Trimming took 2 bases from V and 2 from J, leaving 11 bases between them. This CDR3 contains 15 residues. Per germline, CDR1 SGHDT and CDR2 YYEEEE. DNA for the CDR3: TGTGCCAGCAGCTTTTACCAGGTCACCTACAATGAGCAGTTCTTC. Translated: CASSFYQVTYNEQFF.

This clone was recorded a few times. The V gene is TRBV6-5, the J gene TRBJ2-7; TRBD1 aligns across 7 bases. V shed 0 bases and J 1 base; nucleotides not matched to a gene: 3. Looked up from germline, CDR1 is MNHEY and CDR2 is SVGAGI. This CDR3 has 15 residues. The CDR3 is CASSYSPTGSYEQYF. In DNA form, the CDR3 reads TGTGCCAGCAGTTACTCCCCGACAGGGTCCTACGAGCAGTACTTC.

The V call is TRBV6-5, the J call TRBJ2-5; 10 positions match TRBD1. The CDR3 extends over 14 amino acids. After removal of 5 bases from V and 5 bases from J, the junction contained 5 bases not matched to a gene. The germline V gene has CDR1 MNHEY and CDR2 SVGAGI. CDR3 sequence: CASSPWTGGETQYF. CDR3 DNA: TGTGCCAGCAGTCCCTGGACAGGGGGGGAGACCCAGTACTTC.

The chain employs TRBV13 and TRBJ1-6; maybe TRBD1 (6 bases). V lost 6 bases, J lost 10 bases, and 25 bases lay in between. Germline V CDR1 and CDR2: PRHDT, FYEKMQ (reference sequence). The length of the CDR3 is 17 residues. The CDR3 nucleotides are TGTGCCAGCAGATTTTTGGGAGCCTCAGGGGAAAGGTCACCCCTCCACTTT. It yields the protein CASRFLGASGERSPLHF. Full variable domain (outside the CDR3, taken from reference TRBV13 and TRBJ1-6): AAGVIQSPRHLIKEKRETATLKCYPIPRHDTVYWYQQGPGQDPQFLISFYEKMQSDKGSIPDRFSAQQFSDYHSELNMSSLELGDSALYFCASRFLGASGERSPLHFGNGTRLTVT.

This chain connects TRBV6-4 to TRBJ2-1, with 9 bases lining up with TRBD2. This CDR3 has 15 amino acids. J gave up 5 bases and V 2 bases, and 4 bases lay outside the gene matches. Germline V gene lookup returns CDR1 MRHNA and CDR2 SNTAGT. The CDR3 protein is CASSDGLAWNNEQFF. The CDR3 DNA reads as TGTGCCAGCAGTGACGGACTAGCGTGGAACAATGAGCAGTTCTTC.

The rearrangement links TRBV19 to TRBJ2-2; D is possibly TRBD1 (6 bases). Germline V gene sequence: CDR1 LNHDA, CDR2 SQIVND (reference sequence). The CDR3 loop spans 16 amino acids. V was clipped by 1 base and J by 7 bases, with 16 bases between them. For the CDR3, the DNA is TGTGCCAGTAGTATAGGAGGACAGCCAGCAGGCGGGGAGCTGTTTTTT. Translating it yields CASSIGGQPAGGELFF.

This CDR3 reads CASTGQGYGYTF. The CDR3 region has the DNA TGTGCCAGCACGGGACAGGGCTATGGCTACACCTTC. J is TRBJ1-2 and V is TRBV2, with 9 positions matching TRBD1. Per the germline V gene, CDR1 is SNHLY and CDR2 is FYNNEI. Germline trimming cut 7 bases from V and 4 bases from J; bases unmatched to any gene: 1. The CDR3 is 12 residues long. Combining the CDR3 with reference TRBV2 and TRBJ1-2 gives the whole variable domain EPEVTQTPSHQVTQMGQEVILRCVPISNHLYFYWYRQILGQKVEFLVSFYNNEISEKSEIFDDQFSVERPDGSNFTLKIRSTKLEDSAMYFCASTGQGYGYTFGSGTRLTVV.

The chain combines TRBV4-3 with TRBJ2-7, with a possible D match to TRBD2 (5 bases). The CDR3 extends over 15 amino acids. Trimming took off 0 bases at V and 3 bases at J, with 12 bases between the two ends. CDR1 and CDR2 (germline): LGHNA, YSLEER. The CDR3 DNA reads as TGCGCCAGCAGCCAAGATCGGGGTCTGTACTACGAGCAGTACTTC. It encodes CASSQDRGLYYEQYF.

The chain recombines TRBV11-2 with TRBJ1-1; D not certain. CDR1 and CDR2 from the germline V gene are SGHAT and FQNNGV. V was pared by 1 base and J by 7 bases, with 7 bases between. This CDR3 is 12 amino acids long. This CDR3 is CASSLGRSEAFF. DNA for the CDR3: TGTGCCAGCAGCTTAGGGCGGAGTGAAGCTTTCTTT.

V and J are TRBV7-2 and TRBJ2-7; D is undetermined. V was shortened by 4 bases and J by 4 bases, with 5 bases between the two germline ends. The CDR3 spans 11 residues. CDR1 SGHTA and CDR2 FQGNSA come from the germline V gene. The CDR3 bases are TGTGCCAGCAGCTCCCATTACGAGCAGTACTTC. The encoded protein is CASSSHYEQYF.

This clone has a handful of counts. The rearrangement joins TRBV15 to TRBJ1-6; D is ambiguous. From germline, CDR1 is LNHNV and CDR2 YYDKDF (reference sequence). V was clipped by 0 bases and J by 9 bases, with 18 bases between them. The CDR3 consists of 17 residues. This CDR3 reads CATSRDPEIGTGSPLHF. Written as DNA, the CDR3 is TGTGCCACCAGCAGAGATCCGGAGATCGGTACCGGTTCACCCCTCCACTTT.